These 29 T cell receptor beta chains originate from one sample sequenced in a study of cytomegalovirus exposure and HLA in healthy donors. PCR primers comprised 60 Vbeta and 13 Jbeta primers. TCRdb keeps only in-frame clones here, not all; method: immunoSEQ multiplex PCR. The table shows more than 200,000 clones, with 85% occurring only once. The specimen was PBMCs. Receptors were obtained from a human donor in good health.

V usage is TRBV9 and J usage is TRBJ2-7; D is unclear. This CDR3 contains 14 residues. V lost 0 bases to trimming and J lost 2 bases, with 9 bases between them. Germline V gene data show CDR1 as SGDLS and CDR2 as YYNGEE. The CDR3 nucleotides are TGTGCCAGCAGCGTAGATCTCGGTCCCTACGAGCAGTACTTC. Its translation: CASSVDLGPYEQYF.

The chain recombines TRBV6-1 with TRBJ2-3, with TRBD1 identical over 10 bases. Germline loops: CDR1 MNHNS, CDR2 SASEGT. This CDR3 region has 14 residues. J lost 6 bases, V lost 4 bases, and 4 bases had no gene match. The CDR3 region is CASSGTGGRDTQYF. In nucleotides, the CDR3 is TGTGCCAGCAGTGGGACAGGGGGGCGTGATACGCAGTATTTT.

The chain couples TRBV7-2 to TRBJ2-7, with 10 nucleotides matching TRBD1. Germline trimming cut 3 bases from V and 3 bases from J; bases unmatched to any gene: 5. The CDR3 has 15 residues. Germline lookup yields CDR1 SGHTA and CDR2 FQGNSA. The CDR3 nucleotides read TGTGCCAGCAGCTTGGCCGGGACAGGGGTCTACGAGCAGTACTTC. It encodes CASSLAGTGVYEQYF.

This sequence joins TRBV21-1 and TRBJ2-7; the D call TRBD1 from the table was never checked on the DNA. TRBV21-1 is a pseudogene. CDR3 size: 15 residues. CDR3 loop: CASSKDPGQGHEQYF. CDR3 in DNA: TGTGCCAGCAGCAAAGATCCCGGACAGGGCCACGAGCAGTACTTC.

V gene TRBV25-1 combines with J gene TRBJ1-4, with TRBD1 matching over 9 bases. The CDR3 consists of 15 residues. Germline CDR1 MGHDK, CDR2 SYGVNS. V lost 3 bases to trimming and J lost 6 bases; unmatched junction nucleotides: 5. CDR3 DNA sequence: TGTGCCAGCAGTGACTCCCGGGACAGGGATGAAAAACTGTTTTTT. Protein: CASSDSRDRDEKLFF.

V is TRBV10-3 and J is TRBJ2-3; 14 nucleotides agree with TRBD2. The CDR3 runs to 13 residues. Germline CDR1 ENHRY, CDR2 SYGVKD. V was pared by 9 bases and J by 6 bases, with 2 bases of the junction left unmatched. CDR3 bases: TGTGCCATAAGGACTAGCGGGAGGGATACGCAGTATTTT. This sequence encodes CAIRTSGRDTQYF.

CDR3 DNA: TGTGCCAGCAGTTACACTCCGGGACAGAGCACCGGGGAGCTGTTTTTT. Its translation: CASSYTPGQSTGELFF. This chain links TRBV6-6 with TRBJ2-2; 7 positions match TRBD1. V lost 2 bases, J lost 4 bases, and 7 bases stayed unmatched. Germline CDR1 and CDR2: MNHNY and SVGAGI (reference sequence). The CDR3 spans 16 residues.

With respect to this clone: Its ends do not fully match the called genes, so a read error is possible. The chain joins TRBV7-7 to TRBJ2-5, with 9 bases aligning to TRBD1. The CDR3 runs to 15 residues. CDR1 is SSHAT and CDR2 is FNYEAQ in the germline V gene (reference sequence). The CDR3 DNA reads as TGTGCTAGCAGCTTTAACAGGGGGCCCCAAGAGACCCAGTACTTC. This encodes CASSFNRGPQETQYF.

The gene calls are TRBV6-5 and TRBJ2-1; weak D call: TRBD2 (5 bases). The germline CDR1 and CDR2 sequences are MNHEY and SVGAGI. Trimming cost V 5 bases and J 6 bases, with 17 bases left between them. The CDR3 sequence is 15 residues long. CDR3 protein: CASSPTPLAGNEQFF. The CDR3 nucleotides are TGTGCCAGCAGTCCGACCCCGTTGGCGGGCAATGAGCAGTTCTTC.

The CDR3 loop is CASLRAGDNNEQFF. In DNA form, the CDR3 reads TGTGCCAGCCTAAGGGCAGGGGATAACAATGAGCAGTTCTTC. The gene calls are TRBV6-5 and TRBJ2-1; a weak D match, TRBD1 (6 bases). The germline V gene has CDR1 MNHEY and CDR2 SVGAGI. V lost 8 bases and J 5 bases, leaving 16 bases between the germline ends. The CDR3 extends over 14 amino acids.

The V and J genes are TRBV5-1 and TRBJ2-7, with D possibly matching TRBD1 (6 bases). The V gene lost 4 bases and the J gene lost 0 bases, with 8 bases spanning the gap. Per germline, CDR1 SGHRS and CDR2 YFSETQ. The CDR3 has 13 residues. The CDR3 here is CASSDRSSYEQYF. CDR3 coding DNA: TGCGCCAGCAGCGACAGGAGCTCCTACGAGCAGTACTTC.

A few counts support this clone. The chain is built from TRBV6-5 and TRBJ1-1; D is undetermined. The germline V gene has CDR1 MNHEY and CDR2 SVGAGI. CDR3 length: 16 amino acids. Trimming shortened V by 2 bases and J by 0 bases, and 13 bases separated the two germline ends. DNA for the CDR3: TGTGCCAGCAGTTACGGCGGGGAAGGGATGAACACTGAAGCTTTCTTT. Protein: CASSYGGEGMNTEAFF.

The rearrangement joins TRBV19 to TRBJ2-3, with a tentative D call TRBD1 (5 bases). Trimming pared 3 bases from V and 5 bases from J, leaving 12 bases between. Germline CDR1 reads LNHDA; CDR2 reads SQIVND (reference sequence). The CDR3 runs to 14 residues. CDR3 nucleotides: TGTGCCAGTAGTATGGGCAGGGCGGTAGATACGCAGTATTTT. Its protein product is CASSMGRAVDTQYF. Full variable domain (rest looked up from reference TRBV19 and TRBJ2-3): DGGITQSPKYLFRKEGQNVTLSCEQNLNHDAMYWYRQDPGQGLRLIYYSQIVNDFQKGDIAEGYSVSREKKESFPLTVTSAQKNPTAFYLCASSMGRAVDTQYFGPGTRLTVL.

V is TRBV7-3 and J is TRBJ2-2; TRBD2 agrees at 7 bases. After removal of 6 bases from V and 5 bases from J, the junction contained 6 bases not matched to a gene. This CDR3 comprises 14 residues. Germline V gives CDR1 SGHTA, CDR2 FQGTGA. The CDR3: CASRRTSATGELFF. The CDR3 coding sequence is TGTGCCAGCAGGCGAACTAGCGCGACCGGGGAGCTGTTTTTT.

The chain carries TRBV20-1 and TRBJ1-4; possible D gene TRBD1, 5 bases. Germline values: CDR1 DFQATT, CDR2 SNEGSKA (reference sequence). Trimming took 6 bases from V and 8 from J, leaving 10 bases between them. CDR3 size: 11 residues. The CDR3 spells CSATRGEKLFF. CDR3 DNA sequence: TGCAGTGCAACTCGGGGGGAAAAACTGTTTTTT.

V usage is TRBV10-2 and J usage is TRBJ2-1, with D perhaps TRBD2 (5 bases). Trimming removed 8 bases from V and 4 bases from J, with 21 bases in between. Germline lookup yields CDR1 WSHSY and CDR2 SAAADI. The CDR3 totals 16 residues. As DNA, the CDR3 is TGCGCCAGCTTAGGCGGGTCCCAGACCTATTACAATGAGCAGTTCTTC. Translation gives CASLGGSQTYYNEQFF.

The rearrangement joins TRBV2 to TRBJ1-1; D is unclear. With 4 bases removed from V and 1 base from J, the gap between germline ends came to 10 bases. Germline V CDR1 and CDR2: SNHLY, FYNNEI. The CDR3 is 14 amino acids. CDR3 region: CASSVEGKNTEAFF. The CDR3, as DNA: TGTGCCAGCAGTGTGGAGGGAAAGAACACTGAAGCTTTCTTT.

J is TRBJ1-2 and V is TRBV4-3, with D unclear. Trimming removed 0 bases from V and 7 bases from J, with 9 bases in between. From germline, CDR1 is LGHNA and CDR2 YSLEER. This CDR3 region has 13 residues. The CDR3 loop is CASSQDRFGGYTF. Written as DNA, the CDR3 is TGCGCCAGCAGCCAAGACCGTTTCGGTGGCTACACCTTC.

The V gene is TRBV11-2, the J gene TRBJ2-1, with TRBD1 identical over 11 bases. This CDR3 has 16 amino acids. The germline V gene encodes CDR1 SGHAT and CDR2 FQNNGV. The J segment lost 4 bases and the V segment lost 0 bases, leaving 2 bases of the junction unmatched. The CDR3 loop is CASSLEGTGGYNEQFF. In DNA form, the CDR3 reads TGTGCCAGCAGCTTAGAGGGGACAGGGGGGTACAATGAGCAGTTCTTC.

This clone was found once. The chain links TRBV19 to TRBJ2-7; the match to TRBD2 covers 9 bases. V shed 1 base and J 3 bases; nucleotides not matched to a gene: 7. Germline V CDR1 and CDR2: LNHDA, SQIVND (reference sequence). This CDR3 comprises 16 residues. The CDR3 sequence: CASSIGALAGRYEQYF. The CDR3 coding sequence is TGTGCCAGTAGTATAGGTGCACTAGCGGGTCGCTACGAGCAGTACTTC.

The genes are TRBV7-8 and TRBJ2-7; unclear D gene. CDR3 size: 13 residues. The ends were cut back, 5 bases at V and 3 bases at J, with 11 bases in the middle. In germline, CDR1 is SGHVS, CDR2 FQNEAQ. DNA for the CDR3: TGTGCCAGCAGCCCCCAACTCGGCTACGAGCAGTACTTC. Protein: CASSPQLGYEQYF.

The chain couples TRBV4-3 to TRBJ1-2, with 7 bases that match TRBD1. The CDR3 consists of 14 residues. V shed 4 bases and J 4 bases; nucleotides not matched to a gene: 6. Germline-derived CDR1 and CDR2 are LGHNA and YSLEER. The CDR3 sequence: CASSPGTEGYGYTF. CDR3 sequence (DNA): TGCGCCAGCAGCCCGGGGACAGAAGGCTATGGCTACACCTTC.

The chain recombines TRBV25-1 with TRBJ2-5, with D unclear. From germline, CDR1 is MGHDK and CDR2 SYGVNS. V dropped 2 bases and J dropped 5 bases, with 15 bases sitting between them. The CDR3 runs to 15 residues. CDR3 nucleotide sequence: TGTGCCAGCAGTGAAGGATCCCGGGTGAGGGAGACCCAGTACTTC. It codes for CASSEGSRVRETQYF.

This chain joins TRBV6-5 and TRBJ2-1; D remains unclear. The CDR3 contains 12 residues. The germline V and J ends were trimmed by 4 bases and 4 bases, with 5 bases remaining between them. The germline V gene encodes CDR1 MNHEY and CDR2 SVGAGI. CDR3 in DNA: TGTGCCAGCAGTTCCGGGTACAATGAGCAGTTCTTC. It translates to CASSSGYNEQFF.

The chain employs TRBV28 and TRBJ2-3; weak D call: TRBD2 (7 bases). The germline gives CDR1 MDHEN, CDR2 SYDVKM. The CDR3 runs to 14 residues. With 7 bases removed from V and 6 bases from J, the gap between germline ends came to 17 bases. CDR3 sequence (DNA): TGTGCCAGCACTCTACCAACGGGGGGCGATACGCAGTATTTT. The encoded protein is CASTLPTGGDTQYF.

The chain links TRBV5-8 to TRBJ1-2; 7 nucleotides agree with TRBD1. CDR3 length: 17 amino acids. With 0 bases clipped from V and 2 bases from J, the junction kept 10 bases outside the gene matches. The germline V gene has CDR1 SGHTS and CDR2 YDEGEE. CDR3: CASSLVTGQPHNYGYTF. The CDR3 nucleotides are TGTGCCAGCAGCTTGGTTACGGGACAGCCTCACAACTATGGCTACACCTTC.

This sequence joins TRBV10-3 and TRBJ2-7; D ambiguous. There are 11 residues in the CDR3. The V end lost 2 bases, the J end lost 6 bases, and 5 bases lay between the germline ends. Germline assignment: CDR1 ENHRY and CDR2 SYGVKD. The CDR3 bases are TGTGCCATCAGTGAGGCAGGCGAGCAGTACTTC. Amino acid sequence: CAISEAGEQYF.

V is TRBV27 and J is TRBJ2-2; D call uncertain. The CDR3 runs 14 residues. The V gene lost 2 bases and the J gene lost 0 bases, with 4 bases spanning the gap. The germline gives CDR1 MNHEY, CDR2 SMNVEV (reference sequence). DNA of the CDR3: TGTGCCAGCAGTTTAAATACGAACACCGGGGAGCTGTTTTTT. Translation: CASSLNTNTGELFF.

CDR3 region: CASSLTGSGANVLTF. DNA for the CDR3: TGTGCCAGCAGTTTAACAGGGTCCGGGGCCAACGTCCTGACTTTC. The rearrangement uses TRBV27 and TRBJ2-6; weak D call: TRBD1 (6 bases). Germline CDR1 reads MNHEY; CDR2 reads SMNVEV (reference sequence). The CDR3 is made up of 15 amino acids. V was clipped by 2 bases and J by 4 bases, with 9 bases between them.